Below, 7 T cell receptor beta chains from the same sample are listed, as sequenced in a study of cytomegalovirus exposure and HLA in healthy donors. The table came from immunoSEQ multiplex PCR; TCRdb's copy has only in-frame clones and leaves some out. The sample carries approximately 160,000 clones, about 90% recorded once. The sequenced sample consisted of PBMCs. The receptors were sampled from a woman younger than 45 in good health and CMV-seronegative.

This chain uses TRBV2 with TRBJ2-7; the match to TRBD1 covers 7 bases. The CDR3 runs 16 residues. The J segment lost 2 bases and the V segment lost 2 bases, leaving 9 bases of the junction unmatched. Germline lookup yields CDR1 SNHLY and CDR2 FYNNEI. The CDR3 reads CASSEPRTGIPYEQYF. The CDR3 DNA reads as TGTGCCAGCAGTGAACCCCGGACAGGAATCCCCTACGAGCAGTACTTC.

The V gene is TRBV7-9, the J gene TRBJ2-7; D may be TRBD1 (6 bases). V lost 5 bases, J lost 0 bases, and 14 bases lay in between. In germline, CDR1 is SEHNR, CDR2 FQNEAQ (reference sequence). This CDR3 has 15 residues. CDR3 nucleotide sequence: TGTGCCAGCAGCCCAAAACAGGGAAGCTCCTACGAGCAGTACTTC. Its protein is CASSPKQGSSYEQYF.

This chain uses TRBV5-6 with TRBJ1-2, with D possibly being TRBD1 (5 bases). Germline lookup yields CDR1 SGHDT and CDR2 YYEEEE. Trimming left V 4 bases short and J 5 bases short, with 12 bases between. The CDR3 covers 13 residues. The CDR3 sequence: CASSPGTEYGYTF. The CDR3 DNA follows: TGTGCCAGCAGCCCCGGGACCGAGTATGGCTACACCTTC.

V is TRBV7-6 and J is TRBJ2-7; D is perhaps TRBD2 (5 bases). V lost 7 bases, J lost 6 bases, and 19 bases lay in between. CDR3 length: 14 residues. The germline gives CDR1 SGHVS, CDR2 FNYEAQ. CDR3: CASTPVGGSGEQYF. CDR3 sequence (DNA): TGTGCCAGCACCCCAGTTGGAGGCTCGGGCGAGCAGTACTTC.

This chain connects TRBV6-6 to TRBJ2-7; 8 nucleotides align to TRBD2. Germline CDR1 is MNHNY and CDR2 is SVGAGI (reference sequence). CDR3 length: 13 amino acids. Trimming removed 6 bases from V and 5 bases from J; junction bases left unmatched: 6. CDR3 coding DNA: TGTGCCAGCAGACTAGCGGTCGCCCACGAGCAGTACTTC. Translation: CASRLAVAHEQYF.

CDR3 nucleotide sequence: TGTGCCTGGAGTGTAGGGACAGGGGTGGGTCAGCCCCAGCATTTT. It encodes CAWSVGTGVGQPQHF. J is TRBJ1-5 and V is TRBV30; 10 nucleotides align to TRBD1. Germline lookup yields CDR1 GTSNPN and CDR2 SVGIG (reference sequence). This CDR3 region has 15 residues. The J segment lost 6 bases and the V segment lost 0 bases, leaving 5 bases of the junction unmatched.

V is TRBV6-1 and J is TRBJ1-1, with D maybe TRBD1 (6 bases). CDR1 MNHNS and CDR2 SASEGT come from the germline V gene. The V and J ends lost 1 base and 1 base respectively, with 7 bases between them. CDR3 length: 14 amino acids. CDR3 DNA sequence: TGTGCCAGCAGTGAAGGCAGGGGGAACACTGAAGCTTTCTTT. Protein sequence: CASSEGRGNTEAFF.